Listed below are T cell receptor beta chains from one sample, sequenced in a study of T cells after yellow fever vaccination. MiXCR was run by TCRdb on the 5' RACE reads, yielding one entry per CDR3 protein. The sample shows 27,000 or so distinct CDR3 sequences, 4.4% of them seen only once. Sequenced here: CD8+ T cells sorted from PBMCs, sampled 5 days after the yellow fever booster vaccination. The source of these receptors is a man younger than 45 who received the YFV17D yellow fever vaccine. Each CDR3 is given with its conserved first and last residue. Fields, in order: clone size, D gene, J gene, V gene, CDR3 protein, CDR3 DNA. D genes are given only for firm matches. Sizes are listed as how often the clone was seen (once, few, many) or a class if it is expanded.

>many|NA|TRBJ1-6|TRBV5-1
CASSLVENSPLHF
TGCGCCAGCAGCTTGGTCGAGAATTCACCCCTCCACTTT
>many|TRBD2|TRBJ2-3|TRBV15
CATSRDETSESSDTQYF
TGTGCCACCAGCAGAGACGAGACTAGCGAGTCGTCAGATACGCAGTATTTT
>many|NA|TRBJ2-3|TRBV7-3
CASSLLGSDTQYF
TGTGCCAGCAGCTTACTAGGATCGGATACGCAGTATTTT
>many|TRBD1|TRBJ2-7|TRBV19
CASSTRTGNLLGEQYF
TGTGCCAGTAGTACCCGGACAGGGAATCTCCTTGGGGAGCAGTACTTC
>many|NA|TRBJ2-7|TRBV12-3/TRBV12-4
CASSPTAGEQYF
TGTGCCAGCAGCCCCACGGCGGGCGAGCAGTACTTC
>many|TRBD2|TRBJ2-1|TRBV5-1
CASSSRSLADPLYGNEQFF
TGCGCCAGCAGCTCCCGCTCACTAGCGGATCCTCTCTATGGCAATGAGCAGTTCTTC
>many|TRBD2|TRBJ2-3|TRBV20-1
CSATGTTSTDTQYF
TGCAGTGCGACCGGGACTACCTCCACAGATACGCAGTATTTT
>many|NA|TRBJ2-1|TRBV12-3/TRBV12-4
CASATDEQFF
TGTGCCAGCGCGACGGATGAGCAGTTCTTC
>many|NA|TRBJ2-6|TRBV20-1
CSARDRSGANVLTF
TGCAGTGCTAGAGACAGGTCTGGGGCCAACGTCCTGACTTTC
>many|NA|TRBJ2-2|TRBV24-1
CATSESGELFF
TGTGCCACCAGTGAGAGCGGGGAGCTGTTTTTT
>many|NA|TRBJ2-2|TRBV10-3
CAISEANKLLTNTGELFF
TGTGCCATCAGTGAGGCCAATAAACTCCTGACGAACACCGGGGAGCTGTTTTTT
>many|TRBD2|TRBJ2-1|TRBV12-3/TRBV12-4
CASSPAIPAGAADEQFF
TGTGCCAGCAGTCCGGCCATACCAGCGGGAGCTGCAGATGAGCAGTTCTTC
>many|NA|TRBJ2-1|TRBV12-3/TRBV12-4
CASSPSGYEQFF
TGTGCCAGCAGTCCTTCTGGGTATGAGCAGTTCTTC
>few|TRBD2|TRBJ2-5|TRBV15
CATSTLLAAGGETQYF
TGTGCCACCAGCACCTTACTAGCGGCCGGGGGAGAGACCCAGTACTTC
>many|TRBD2|TRBJ2-5|TRBV6-1
CASSPQVGRASMKTQYF
TGTGCCAGCAGCCCACAGGTGGGGAGGGCGAGTATGAAGACCCAGTACTTC
>many|NA|TRBJ2-7|TRBV11-2
CASSPGPAHALSSYEQYF
TGTGCCAGCAGTCCAGGACCCGCACACGCCCTGAGCTCCTACGAGCAGTACTTC
>medium-sized|TRBD2|TRBJ2-5|TRBV7-2
CASSLLSTSAQETQYF
TGTGCCAGCAGCTTATTGAGTACTAGCGCCCAAGAGACCCAGTACTTC
>once|NA|TRBJ2-7|TRBV2
CAFCRGGGLTYEQYF
TGTGCCTTCTGCCGAGGGGGGGGATTGACCTACGAGCAGTACTTC
>many|NA|TRBJ1-6|TRBV20-1
CSARGNSYNSPLHF
TGCAGTGCTAGGGGAAACTCCTATAATTCACCCCTCCACTTT
>many|TRBD2|TRBJ2-5|TRBV15
CATSTMTSSLQETQYF
TGTGCCACCAGCACCATGACTAGCAGCCTCCAAGAGACCCAGTACTTC
>many|NA|TRBJ2-3|TRBV7-8
CASSLLAVVGDTQYF
TGTGCCAGCAGCCTCCTGGCGGTAGTAGGGGATACGCAGTATTTT
>many|NA|TRBJ2-2|TRBV9
CASASARDSDAYTGELFF
TGTGCCAGCGCGTCGGCCCGGGACTCCGACGCCTACACCGGGGAGCTGTTTTTT
>many|TRBD2|TRBJ2-5|TRBV6-1
CASSERELEETQYF
TGTGCCAGCAGTGAGCGGGAGTTGGAAGAGACCCAGTACTTC
>many|NA|TRBJ2-1|TRBV6-2/TRBV6-3
CASTQGSYNEQFF
TGTGCCAGCACTCAAGGCTCCTACAATGAGCAGTTCTTC
>many|NA|TRBJ1-2|TRBV4-3
CASSQASGGGYTF
TGCGCCAGCAGCCAAGCCTCGGGCGGGGGCTACACCTTC